A selection of T cell receptor beta chains follows, all from one sample in a study of blood T cell repertoires in COVID-19. TCRdb keeps only in-frame clones here, not all; method: immunoSEQ multiplex PCR. The data hold around 250,000 clones, with approximately 85% observed a single time. Source material: peripheral blood. These TCRs come from a man aged 45 to 65 with active or convalescent COVID-19. Both conserved end residues are part of each CDR3. Each record gives: clone size, J gene, V gene, D gene, CDR3 length, CDR3 DNA, CDR3 protein. The D gene is left open where the match is weak. Not all rows give a size; the values are once, few, many and, for expanded clones, a class.

clone_size: NA; j_call: TRBJ1-5; v_call: TRBV24-1; d_call: TRBD1; cdr3_length: 14; cdr3_nt: TGTGCCACCGGGGGACAGGGAAGCAATCAGCCCCAGCATTTT; cdr3_aa: CATGGQGSNQPQHF
clone_size: NA; j_call: TRBJ1-2; v_call: TRBV6-2/TRBV6-3; d_call: NA; cdr3_length: 14; cdr3_nt: TGTGCCAGCAGTTACCAGGGGCGAAACTATGGCTACACCTTC; cdr3_aa: CASSYQGRNYGYTF
clone_size: NA; j_call: TRBJ2-2; v_call: TRBV5-4; d_call: TRBD2; cdr3_length: 16; cdr3_nt: TGTGCCAGCAGCCCCGGCGGGAGGACGAACACCGGGGAGCTGTTTTTT; cdr3_aa: CASSPGGRTNTGELFF
clone_size: NA; j_call: TRBJ2-1; v_call: TRBV13; d_call: TRBD2; cdr3_length: 20; cdr3_nt: TGTGCCAGCAGCTCATTAGAAGTAGAAGGGACTAGCGGGGTTTCGAATGAGCAGTTCTTC; cdr3_aa: CASSSLEVEGTSGVSNEQFF
clone_size: NA; j_call: TRBJ1-3; v_call: TRBV7-3; d_call: NA; cdr3_length: 15; cdr3_nt: TGTGCCAGCAGCTTGGACAGTGTCTCGGGAAACACCATATATTTT; cdr3_aa: CASSLDSVSGNTIYF
clone_size: NA; j_call: TRBJ1-1; v_call: TRBV27; d_call: NA; cdr3_length: 15; cdr3_nt: TGTGCCAGCAGGGGTTATCGGGGGGGCTATACTGAAGCTTTCTTT; cdr3_aa: CASRGYRGGYTEAFF
clone_size: NA; j_call: TRBJ2-1; v_call: TRBV30; d_call: NA; cdr3_length: 11; cdr3_nt: TGTGCCTGGAGCCACAGGTATGAGCAGTTCTTC; cdr3_aa: CAWSHRYEQFF
clone_size: NA; j_call: TRBJ1-4; v_call: TRBV9; d_call: NA; cdr3_length: 15; cdr3_nt: TGTGCCAGCAGCGTAGGGACAGCGAGTAATGAAAAACTGTTTTTT; cdr3_aa: CASSVGTASNEKLFF
clone_size: NA; j_call: TRBJ2-7; v_call: TRBV29-1; d_call: NA; cdr3_length: 13; cdr3_nt: TGCAGCGCCCGGACCGTTGGAGGCTACGAGCAGTACTTC; cdr3_aa: CSARTVGGYEQYF
clone_size: NA; j_call: TRBJ1-1; v_call: TRBV21-1; d_call: NA; cdr3_length: 8; cdr3_nt: TGTGCCAGCAACAAAGCTTTCTTT; cdr3_aa: CASNKAFF
clone_size: NA; j_call: TRBJ2-7; v_call: TRBV19; d_call: TRBD1; cdr3_length: 14; cdr3_nt: TGTGCCAGTAGCCCCGGGACAGGGGCCTACGAGCAGTACTTC; cdr3_aa: CASSPGTGAYEQYF
clone_size: NA; j_call: TRBJ1-6; v_call: TRBV7-6; d_call: NA; cdr3_length: 15; cdr3_nt: TGTGCCAGCAGCTTATCGACGGAGGGGAGGTCACCCCTCCACTTT; cdr3_aa: CASSLSTEGRSPLHF
clone_size: NA; j_call: TRBJ1-2; v_call: TRBV21-1; d_call: NA; cdr3_length: 21; cdr3_nt: TGTGCCAGCAGCAAAGAGTATAAGGGGTTGGGGGGGACCAGCCTAATATTAGGCTACACCTTC; cdr3_aa: CASSKEYKGLGGTSLILGYTF
clone_size: NA; j_call: TRBJ1-2; v_call: TRBV4-1; d_call: NA; cdr3_length: 14; cdr3_nt: TGCGCCAGCAGCCAGGCAGGCGAATACTATGGCTACACCTTC; cdr3_aa: CASSQAGEYYGYTF
clone_size: NA; j_call: TRBJ1-1; v_call: TRBV19; d_call: TRBD1; cdr3_length: 16; cdr3_nt: TGTGCCAGTAGTACAGGGGGCGCTGGGTTCAACACTGAAGCTTTCTTT; cdr3_aa: CASSTGGAGFNTEAFF
clone_size: NA; j_call: TRBJ2-1; v_call: TRBV12-5; d_call: TRBD1; cdr3_length: 16; cdr3_nt: TGTGCTAGTGGTTTAGCACTCGGGACAGTTCTTGATGAGCAGTTCTTC; cdr3_aa: CASGLALGTVLDEQFF
clone_size: NA; j_call: TRBJ1-6; v_call: TRBV30; d_call: NA; cdr3_length: 11; cdr3_nt: TGTGCCTGGAGTTCTGATTCACCCCTCCACTTT; cdr3_aa: CAWSSDSPLHF
clone_size: NA; j_call: TRBJ1-4; v_call: TRBV5-1; d_call: TRBD1; cdr3_length: 14; cdr3_nt: TGCGCCAGCAGTCCGGGACAGGGCATTGAAAAACTGTTTTTT; cdr3_aa: CASSPGQGIEKLFF
clone_size: NA; j_call: TRBJ1-2; v_call: TRBV2; d_call: TRBD1; cdr3_length: 14; cdr3_nt: TGTGCCAGCAGGGTAGGGGGCGCGGGCTATGGCTACACCTTC; cdr3_aa: CASRVGGAGYGYTF
clone_size: NA; j_call: TRBJ2-3; v_call: TRBV7-2; d_call: NA; cdr3_length: 14; cdr3_nt: TGTGCCAGCAGCTTAGAAGGGAGGGGGGATACGCAGTATTTT; cdr3_aa: CASSLEGRGDTQYF
clone_size: NA; j_call: TRBJ2-1; v_call: TRBV2; d_call: TRBD2; cdr3_length: 16; cdr3_nt: TGTGCCAGCCTTAGGGGTAACAGCGGGAGCTACAATGAGCAGTTCTTC; cdr3_aa: CASLRGNSGSYNEQFF
clone_size: NA; j_call: TRBJ1-5; v_call: TRBV5-1; d_call: NA; cdr3_length: 15; cdr3_nt: TGCGCCAGCAGCTTGGTCCCAGGGAGCAATCAGCCCCAGCATTTT; cdr3_aa: CASSLVPGSNQPQHF
clone_size: few; j_call: TRBJ2-7; v_call: TRBV11-2; d_call: TRBD2; cdr3_length: 17; cdr3_nt: TGTGCCAGCAGCTTAGCGGAGCGGGAGACCAGCTCCTACGAGCAGTACTTC; cdr3_aa: CASSLAERETSSYEQYF
clone_size: NA; j_call: TRBJ2-5; v_call: TRBV28; d_call: NA; cdr3_length: 13; cdr3_nt: TGTGCCAGCAGTTCACCGGGAGAAGAGACCCAGTACTTC; cdr3_aa: CASSSPGEETQYF
clone_size: NA; j_call: TRBJ2-7; v_call: TRBV6-5; d_call: NA; cdr3_length: 15; cdr3_nt: TGTGCCAGCAGACGGATGAGCGGGCGGGACTACGAGCAGTACTTC; cdr3_aa: CASRRMSGRDYEQYF
clone_size: NA; j_call: TRBJ1-5; v_call: TRBV14; d_call: TRBD1; cdr3_length: 17; cdr3_nt: TGTGCCAGCAGCCGCCAGATGATACAGGGGTACCACCAGCCCCAGCATTTT; cdr3_aa: CASSRQMIQGYHQPQHF